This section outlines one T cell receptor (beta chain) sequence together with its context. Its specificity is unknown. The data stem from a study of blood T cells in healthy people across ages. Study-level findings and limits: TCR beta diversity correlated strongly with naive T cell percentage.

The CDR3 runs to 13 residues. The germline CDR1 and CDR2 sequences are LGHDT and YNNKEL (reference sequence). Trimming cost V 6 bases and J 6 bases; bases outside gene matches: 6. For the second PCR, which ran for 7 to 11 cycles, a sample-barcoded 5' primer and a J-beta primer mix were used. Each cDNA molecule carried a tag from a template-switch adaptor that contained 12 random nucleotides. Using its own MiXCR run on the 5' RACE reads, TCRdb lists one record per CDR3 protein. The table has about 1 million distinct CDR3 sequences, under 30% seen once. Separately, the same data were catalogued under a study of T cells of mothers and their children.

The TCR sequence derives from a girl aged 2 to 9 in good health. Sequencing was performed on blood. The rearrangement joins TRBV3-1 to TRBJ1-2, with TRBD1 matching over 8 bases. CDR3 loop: CASSRTGGDGYTF. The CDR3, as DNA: TGTGCCAGCAGTCGCACAGGGGGAGATGGCTACACCTTC.